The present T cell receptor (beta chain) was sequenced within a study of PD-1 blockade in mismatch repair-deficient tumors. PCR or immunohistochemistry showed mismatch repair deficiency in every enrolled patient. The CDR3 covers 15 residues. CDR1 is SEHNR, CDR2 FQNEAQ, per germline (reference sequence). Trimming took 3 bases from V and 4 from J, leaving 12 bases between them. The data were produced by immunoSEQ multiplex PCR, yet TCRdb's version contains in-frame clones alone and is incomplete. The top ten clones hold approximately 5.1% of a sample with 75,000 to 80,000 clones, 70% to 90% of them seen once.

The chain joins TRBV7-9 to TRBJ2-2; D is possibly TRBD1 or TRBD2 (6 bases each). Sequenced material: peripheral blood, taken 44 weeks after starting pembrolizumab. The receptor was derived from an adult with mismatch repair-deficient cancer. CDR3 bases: TGTGCCAGCAGCTTTATCGGGGGCAGCACCGGGGAGCTGTTTTTT. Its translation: CASSFIGGSTGELFF.